The rows below give T cell receptor beta chains drawn from one sample of a study of blood T cell repertoires in COVID-19. Assay used: immunoSEQ multiplex PCR; TCRdb lists only in-frame clones, some missing. The repertoire holds around 99,000 clones, with about 79% as singletons. Sequencing was carried out using peripheral blood. All receptors come from a woman of 80 years or more with active or convalescent COVID-19. The CDR3 runs from the conserved cysteine through the conserved F or W. A D gene is named only where the DNA matches it firmly. Some rows mark clone size as missing; the rest say once, few, many or name a class of expanded clone.

- | TRBJ2-7 | TRBD2 | TRBV29-1 | CSAVAGGTYEQYF | TGCAGCGCTGTAGCGGGAGGGACCTACGAGCAGTACTTC
once | TRBJ1-3 | - | TRBV6-1 | CASSESSSSGNTIYF | TGTGCCAGCAGTGAGTCTTCCAGCTCTGGAAACACCATATATTTT
once | TRBJ1-2 | - | TRBV19 | CASSIVNRADYGYTF | TGTGCCAGTAGTATAGTTAACAGGGCGGACTATGGCTACACCTTC
- | TRBJ2-1 | TRBD1 | TRBV5-1 | CASSPGTAPGSYNEQFF | TGCGCCAGCAGCCCTGGGACAGCCCCGGGGTCCTACAATGAGCAGTTCTTC
- | TRBJ2-3 | TRBD2 | TRBV5-1 | CASVQGTSGRVGTDTQYF | TGCGCCAGCGTTCAGGGGACTAGCGGCCGGGTTGGCACAGATACGCAGTATTTT
few | TRBJ2-2 | - | TRBV12-2 | CASRLVQDTGELFF | TGTGCAAGTCGCTTAGTCCAGGACACCGGGGAGCTGTTTTTT
few | TRBJ1-1 | - | TRBV28 | CASYYRVGEAFF | TGTGCCAGCTATTACAGGGTGGGTGAAGCTTTCTTT
- | TRBJ2-3 | TRBD1 | TRBV30 | CAWSPRTGTSTDTQYF | TGTGCCTGGAGTCCCCGGACAGGGACAAGCACAGATACGCAGTATTTT
- | TRBJ1-4 | TRBD1 | TRBV6-5 | CASSYPGQEGEKLFF | TGTGCCAGCAGTTACCCGGGACAGGAAGGTGAAAAACTGTTTTTT
once | TRBJ2-5 | - | TRBV18 | CASSRLMLSAGEKETQYF | TGTGCCAGCTCACGCCTTATGTTGAGCGCAGGGGAGAAGGAGACCCAGTACTTC
- | TRBJ2-7 | TRBD2 | TRBV7-3 | CASRSTSGGYEQYF | TGTGCCAGCAGGTCAACTAGCGGGGGTTACGAGCAGTACTTC
- | TRBJ1-2 | - | TRBV27 | CASSLRGSYGYTF | TGTGCCAGCAGTTTAAGAGGGAGCTATGGCTACACCTTC
- | TRBJ1-1 | - | TRBV7-3 | CASSLDRNTEAFF | TGTGCCAGCAGCTTAGATAGGAACACTGAAGCTTTCTTT
- | TRBJ2-1 | TRBD2 | TRBV6-2/TRBV6-3 | CASSYPAGRPPLYNEQFF | TGTGCCAGCAGTTACCCGGCCGGGAGGCCTCCTCTCTACAATGAGCAGTTCTTC
- | TRBJ2-2 | TRBD1 | TRBV24-1 | CATRGDRETGELFF | TGTGCCACCAGGGGGGACAGGGAGACCGGGGAGCTGTTTTTT
once | TRBJ2-3 | TRBD2 | TRBV4-1 | CASSQGGRGDTQYF | TGCGCCAGCAGCCAAGGCGGGAGAGGCGATACGCAGTATTTT
- | TRBJ2-4 | TRBD2 | TRBV5-1 | CAGSLEVAGLGENIQYF | TGCGCCGGCAGCTTGGAGGTAGCGGGATTAGGGGAAAACATTCAGTACTTC
- | TRBJ2-1 | - | TRBV27 | CASRPSTESPSYNEQFF | TGTGCCAGCAGACCGTCTACAGAATCTCCGTCCTACAATGAGCAGTTCTTC
few | TRBJ2-2 | TRBD1 | TRBV6-4 | CASSQQGPSRTGELFF | TGTGCCAGCAGCCAACAGGGGCCATCGCGGACCGGGGAGCTGTTTTTT
- | TRBJ2-3 | TRBD2 | TRBV19 | CASRPGTSGRGDTQYF | TGTGCCAGTAGACCCGGGACTAGCGGGAGGGGCGATACGCAGTATTTT